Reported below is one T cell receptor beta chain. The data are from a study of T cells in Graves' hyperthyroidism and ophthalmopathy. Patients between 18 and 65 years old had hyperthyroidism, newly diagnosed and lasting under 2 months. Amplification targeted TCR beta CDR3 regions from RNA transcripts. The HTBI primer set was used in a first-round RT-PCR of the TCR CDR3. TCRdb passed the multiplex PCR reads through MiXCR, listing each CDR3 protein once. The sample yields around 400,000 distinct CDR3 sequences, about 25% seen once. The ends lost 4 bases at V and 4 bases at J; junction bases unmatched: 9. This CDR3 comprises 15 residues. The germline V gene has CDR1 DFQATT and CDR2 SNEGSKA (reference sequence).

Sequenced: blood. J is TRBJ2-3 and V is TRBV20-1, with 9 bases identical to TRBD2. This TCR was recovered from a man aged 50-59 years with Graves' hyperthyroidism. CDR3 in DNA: TGCAGTGCTAATCCGGGACTAGCTTTCGCAGATACGCAGTATTTT. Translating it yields CSANPGLAFADTQYF.